This T cell receptor (beta chain) stems from a study of brain T cells in children with intractable seizures. Repertoires were generated with immunoSEQ multiplex PCR, while TCRdb's copy carries only in-frame clones and drops some. The sample comprises tens of thousands of clones, 90% to 95% of which are singletons, and roughly 25% rests with the top ten. General study results and limits: Viral specificity was inferred only from CDR3 similarity; HCMV serostatus was unknown. Clones missing pre-surgery may reflect undersampling of that blood sample.

Points on this clone: Its antigen is not identified.

CDR1 is SGHTA, CDR2 FQGNSA, per germline. V lost 3 bases to trimming and J lost 6 bases; unmatched junction nucleotides: 10. The CDR3 is 16 amino acids. Sequencing was limited to surgery cases with top T cell transcript signatures in brain tissue. Before surgery, patients took at least one anti-epileptic drug. This TCR derives from a girl aged 2-15 years with Rasmussen encephalitis and intractable seizures. Sequencing was performed on peripheral blood, taken at surgery. J is TRBJ2-1 and V is TRBV7-2, with 8 bases aligning to TRBD2. CDR3 in amino acids: CASSFPGLVSFNEQFF. In DNA form, the CDR3 reads TGTGCCAGCAGCTTTCCGGGACTAGTATCGTTCAATGAGCAGTTCTTC.